This T cell receptor beta chain was recorded in a study of cytomegalovirus exposure and HLA in healthy donors. It was with 60 Vbeta and 13 Jbeta primers that the PCR ran. The repertoire was sequenced with immunoSEQ multiplex PCR; TCRdb's copy has only in-frame clones and lacks some. Of more than 95,000 clones in the sample, around 82% were seen once. V lost 0 bases, J lost 14 bases, and 6 bases lay in between. The germline V gene encodes CDR1 SGHTS and CDR2 YDEGEE. This CDR3 has 11 amino acids. Study-wide results and limits: Common viral pathogens were later found to be apparently linked to several of the most significant clusters.

This clone has a handful of counts. Its antigen is undetermined. V gene TRBV5-8 combines with J gene TRBJ1-6; D may be TRBD1 (5 bases). The sample taken for sequencing was PBMCs. This receptor was taken from a female donor in good health and CMV-seronegative. The CDR3 loop is CASSLAGTLHF. In nucleotides, the CDR3 is TGTGCCAGCAGCTTGGCAGGGACCCTCCACTTT.